This entry is about one T cell receptor beta chain. Its antigen is unidentified. Treatment defined: about 20 received Ad26.COV2.S at low or high dose, single or two shots; about 5 received placebo; per-sample allocation not given. Samples analyzed were those drawn on day 63 after the first vaccine or placebo injection. An Ad26 vector that expressed Wuhan-strain SARS-CoV-2 spike constituted the vaccine. Trimming cost V 2 bases and J 4 bases, with 8 bases left between them. Germline values: CDR1 SNHLY, CDR2 FYNNEI. The CDR3 runs 13 residues. This sample is drawn from a study of Ad26.COV2.S vaccination and SARS-CoV-2 variants. Points from the study as a whole: Reported findings describe substantial breadth in spike-specific CD8+ and CD4+ T cell responses following vaccination.

Clones were read by immunoSEQ multiplex PCR, and TCRdb kept only the in-frame ones, dropping some. Of around 320,000 clones listed, 86% are singletons. The TCR sequence derives from a person between 18 and 65 years old who received the Ad26.COV2.S COVID-19 vaccine or a placebo. The chain couples TRBV2 to TRBJ1-2; no firm D call. This material consisted of peripheral blood, taken in a trial of Ad26.COV2.S vaccine versus placebo. Here the CDR3 DNA reads TGTGCCAGCAGTGAAAGGCAGATCTATGGCTACACCTTC. Amino acid sequence: CASSERQIYGYTF. Full variable domain (missing parts from reference TRBV2 and TRBJ1-2): EPEVTQTPSHQVTQMGQEVILRCVPISNHLYFYWYRQILGQKVEFLVSFYNNEISEKSEIFDDQFSVERPDGSNFTLKIRSTKLEDSAMYFCASSERQIYGYTFGSGTRLTVV.